Described below is a single TCR beta chain sequence and its context. This entry belongs to a study of blood T cell repertoires in COVID-19. For the study at large: Some COVID-19 samples were acute and others convalescent; all came from the United States, Italy and Spain.

Using immunoSEQ multiplex PCR, the repertoire was profiled, and TCRdb retains in-frame clones only, with some absent. The repertoire holds roughly 130,000 clones, 90% seen once, with 3.5% to 5.5% in the top ten. Losses at the gene ends were 5 bases for V and 4 bases for J; bases not matched to a gene: 9. Germline CDR1 is SEHNR and CDR2 is FQNEAQ (reference sequence). The CDR3 is 16 residues long. The clonotype originates from a man in his sixties with COVID-19, enrolled during active disease. The sequencing input was peripheral blood. V and J are TRBV7-9 and TRBJ2-7, with 12 bases that match TRBD1. CDR3 DNA: TGTGCCAGCAGCCCTTATGGGACAGGGGGCAATTACGAGCAGTACTTC. As protein: CASSPYGTGGNYEQYF.